This entry lists 30 T cell receptor beta chains sequenced from one sample in a study of OX40 agonist ivuxolimab in advanced cancers. TCRdb keeps only in-frame clones here, not all; method: immunoSEQ multiplex PCR. The data hold tens of thousands of clones, with under 90% observed a single time. The input for sequencing was CD4+ or CD8+ T cells sorted from blood, taken in a trial of the OX40 agonist ivuxolimab. The receptor source for this set is an adult with an advanced solid tumor such as melanoma, head and neck, liver or kidney cancer.

The chain has TRBV7-8 and TRBJ2-7; D is unclear. Germline V lookup: CDR1 SGHVS, CDR2 FQNEAQ. This CDR3 has 15 amino acids. V lost 1 base, J lost 0 bases, and 10 bases lay in between. In DNA form, the CDR3 reads TGTGCCAGCAGCTTAGGGGCAGTCCGCTCCTACGAGCAGTACTTC. It specifies CASSLGAVRSYEQYF. The whole variable domain, remainder taken from reference TRBV7-8 and TRBJ2-7, is GAGVSQSPRYKVAKRGQDVALRCDPISGHVSLFWYQQALGQGPEFLTYFQNEAQLDKSGLPSDRFFAERPEGSVSTLKIQRTQQEDSAVYLCASSLGAVRSYEQYFGPGTRLTVT.

This clone turned up a few times. V gene TRBV27 combines with J gene TRBJ2-7, with a possible D match to TRBD1 (5 bases). The germline V gene encodes CDR1 MNHEY and CDR2 SMNVEV (reference sequence). There are 14 residues in the CDR3. Between the trimmed V and J ends, which lost 6 bases and 2 bases, there was a span of 14 bases. CDR3: CASSRNGAPYEQYF. The CDR3, as DNA: TGTGCCAGCAGCCGGAATGGGGCCCCCTACGAGCAGTACTTC.

This chain connects TRBV30 to TRBJ2-2; D possibly matches TRBD1 or TRBD2 (5 bases each). V gave up 3 bases and J gave up 0 bases, with 8 bases separating them. This CDR3 is built from 14 residues. Germline V gene data show CDR1 as GTSNPN and CDR2 as SVGIG (reference sequence). This CDR3 reads CAWRGVPNTGELFF. CDR3 DNA: TGTGCCTGGAGGGGGGTCCCGAACACCGGGGAGCTGTTTTTT.

The chain employs TRBV5-1 and TRBJ2-3, with a weak D call TRBD1 (6 bases). The CDR3 runs 14 residues. V was clipped by 4 bases and J by 0 bases, with 9 bases between them. The germline V gene has CDR1 SGHRS and CDR2 YFSETQ. This CDR3 is CASSPGTSTDTQYF. The DNA of the CDR3 is TGCGCCAGCAGCCCCGGGACAAGCACAGATACGCAGTATTTT.

The rearrangement uses TRBV28 and TRBJ2-1, with TRBD1 as a possible D gene (6 bases). This CDR3 has 12 amino acids. The V and J ends lost 4 bases and 8 bases respectively, with 9 bases between them. The germline CDR1 and CDR2 sequences are MDHEN and SYDVKM. The CDR3 spells CASSSGQYEQFF. The CDR3 DNA is TGTGCCAGCAGTTCCGGACAGTATGAGCAGTTCTTC.

V gene TRBV6-6 combines with J gene TRBJ2-1; 10 positions match TRBD2. J lost 4 bases, V lost 2 bases, and 5 bases had no gene match. The CDR3 loop spans 16 amino acids. Germline V CDR1 and CDR2: MNHNY, SVGAGI (reference sequence). Here the CDR3 DNA reads TGTGCCAGCAGTTACCTCGGGACTAGCGCGTACAATGAGCAGTTCTTC. Its protein product is CASSYLGTSAYNEQFF.

This sequence joins TRBV7-8 and TRBJ2-7; the D is unclear. CDR1 SGHVS and CDR2 FQNEAQ come from the germline V gene. This CDR3 has 14 residues. Trimming cost V 1 base and J 0 bases, with 7 bases left between them. For the CDR3, the DNA is TGTGCCAGCAGCTTAGGAGCCGTCTCCTACGAGCAGTACTTC. Amino acids: CASSLGAVSYEQYF.

The CDR3 DNA reads TGTGCCAGCAGCTTCTGGACAGGGGGCGCGGGAAACACTGAAGCTTTCTTT. Translated: CASSFWTGGAGNTEAFF. V usage is TRBV5-6 and J usage is TRBJ1-1; 11 nucleotides match TRBD1. Germline V gene sequence: CDR1 SGHDT, CDR2 YYEEEE. V was clipped by 2 bases and J by 2 bases; unmatched bases: 8. The length of the CDR3 is 17 residues. Full variable domain (rest looked up from reference TRBV5-6 and TRBJ1-1): DAGVTQSPTHLIKTRGQQVTLRCSPKSGHDTVSWYQQALGQGPQFIFQYYEEEERQRGNFPDRFSGHQFPNYSSELNVNALLLGDSALYLCASSFWTGGAGNTEAFFGQGTRLTVV.

The V gene is TRBV5-1, the J gene TRBJ1-2; TRBD1 is a possible D gene (5 bases). The CDR3 is 14 amino acids. Trimming took off 2 bases at V and 8 bases at J, with 16 bases between the two ends. The germline V gene encodes CDR1 SGHRS and CDR2 YFSETQ. DNA of the CDR3: TGCGCCAGCAGCTTAGGTTCAGGGCTCGAGGGCTACACCTTC. It codes for CASSLGSGLEGYTF.

The V call is TRBV5-4, the J call TRBJ2-7; D possibly corresponds to TRBD1 (5 bases). The CDR3 totals 15 residues. Trimming took off 0 bases at V and 0 bases at J, with 10 bases between the two ends. Germline loops: CDR1 SGHNT, CDR2 YYREEE (reference sequence). DNA for the CDR3: TGTGCCAGCAGCTTGGCCCCGGACACCTCCTACGAGCAGTACTTC. Translation gives CASSLAPDTSYEQYF.

V gene TRBV4-1 combines with J gene TRBJ2-3, with 13 bases that match TRBD2. Trimming cost V 3 bases and J 2 bases; bases outside gene matches: 5. This CDR3 contains 17 residues. Per the germline V gene, CDR1 is MGHRA and CDR2 is YSYEKL. CDR3 DNA: TGCGCCAGCAGCCAGTCGGGACTAGCGGGGACCACAGATACGCAGTATTTT. Residues: CASSQSGLAGTTDTQYF.

V gene TRBV2 combines with J gene TRBJ2-2, with D hard to call. V lost 5 bases, J lost 6 bases, and 16 bases lay in between. The CDR3 covers 15 residues. Germline V lookup: CDR1 SNHLY, CDR2 FYNNEI. The DNA of the CDR3 is TGTGCCAGCAGTACCCGGGCCAGCCACGCCGGGGAGCTGTTTTTT. It specifies CASSTRASHAGELFF. Drawing the rest from reference TRBV2 and TRBJ2-2, the complete variable domain is EPEVTQTPSHQVTQMGQEVILRCVPISNHLYFYWYRQILGQKVEFLVSFYNNEISEKSEIFDDQFSVERPDGSNFTLKIRSTKLEDSAMYFCASSTRASHAGELFFGEGSRLTVL.

This chain connects TRBV12-1 to TRBJ2-6. TRBV12-1 constitutes a pseudogene. This CDR3 has 16 amino acids. The CDR3 DNA reads as TGTGCCAGCAGCCCCAGGTTGGGGGCTGGGGCCAACGTCCTGACTTTC. Its protein is CASSPRLGAGANVLTF.

DNA for the CDR3: TGTGCCAGCAGTTTATCTGACAGGGGACGGGGAAAAGCTTTCTTT. Residues: CASSLSDRGRGKAFF. The chain carries TRBV27 and TRBJ1-1; 8 bases match TRBD1. V gave up 0 bases and J gave up 9 bases; unmatched junction bases: 9. The V gene's germline CDR1 is MNHEY and CDR2 SMNVEV (reference sequence). The length of the CDR3 is 15 residues.

This clone was seen a single time. The chain combines TRBV19 with TRBJ1-5; TRBD1 agrees at 7 bases. Germline-derived CDR1 and CDR2 are LNHDA and SQIVND (reference sequence). CDR3 size: 14 residues. V lost 6 bases and J lost 6; bases outside the gene matches: 8. The CDR3 region has the DNA TGTGCCAGTAGAGGGGAGGGGGCGAGTCAGCCCCAGCATTTT. Translated, it gives CASRGEGASQPQHF.

The chain uses TRBV5-8 and TRBJ2-2; no firm D call. Germline assignment: CDR1 SGHTS and CDR2 YDEGEE. The germline V and J ends were trimmed by 0 bases and 11 bases, with 5 bases remaining between them. This CDR3 is built from 11 residues. The CDR3 loop is CASSLVRELFF. The CDR3 DNA reads as TGTGCCAGCAGCTTGGTGCGAGAGCTGTTTTTT.

This chain links TRBV12-5 with TRBJ2-2; maybe TRBD2 (6 bases). Germline CDR1 is LGHNT and CDR2 is FRNRAP. This CDR3 comprises 15 residues. Trimming left V 5 bases short and J 1 base short, with 11 bases between. The CDR3 loop reads CASGASTRNTGELFF. The CDR3 nucleotides read TGTGCTAGTGGTGCCTCGACTAGGAACACCGGGGAGCTGTTTTTT.

The V and J genes are TRBV5-4 and TRBJ2-1; 10 bases agree with TRBD1. The germline V gene has CDR1 SGHNT and CDR2 YYREEE (reference sequence). The junction had 10 bases not matched to a gene; V was cut back by 5 bases and J by 5 bases. The CDR3 is made up of 16 amino acids. The CDR3 is CASRAGGDRGNNEQFF. The CDR3 region has the DNA TGTGCCAGCAGAGCGGGCGGGGACAGGGGTAACAATGAGCAGTTCTTC.

The chain carries TRBV19 and TRBJ1-2, with D unclear. The CDR3 has 13 residues. Trimming took off 6 bases at V and 4 bases at J, with 12 bases between the two ends. The germline V gene encodes CDR1 LNHDA and CDR2 SQIVND (reference sequence). CDR3: CASSENTGYGYTF. The CDR3 DNA reads as TGTGCCAGTAGCGAGAACACGGGCTATGGCTACACCTTC.

This chain uses TRBV11-2 with TRBJ2-7; 9 nucleotides line up with TRBD1. This CDR3 contains 15 residues. From germline, CDR1 is SGHAT and CDR2 FQNNGV. V shed 4 bases and J 6 bases; nucleotides not matched to a gene: 10. In DNA form, the CDR3 reads TGTGCCAGCAGCTCCTCCCCGGGACAGGGCGGCGAGCAGTACTTC. Amino acids: CASSSSPGQGGEQYF.

As concerns this clone: At one end the junction does not follow the germline gene, possibly because of a read error. The chain combines TRBV11-2 with TRBJ2-6; D gene uncertain. CDR3 length: 13 amino acids. The V gene's germline CDR1 is SGHAT and CDR2 FQNNGV. This chain's CDR3 is CASSLSGSNVLTF. The DNA of the CDR3 is TGTGCCAGCAGCTTGTCTGGGTCCAACGTCCTGACTTTC.

The rearrangement joins TRBV5-6 to TRBJ2-5, with 8 bases that match TRBD1. V lost 0 bases, J lost 4 bases, and 5 bases stayed unmatched. The V gene's germline CDR1 is SGHDT and CDR2 YYEEEE. This CDR3 spans 15 amino acids. The CDR3 region has the DNA TGTGCCAGCAGCTTGGTAGGGCAGGGGGCAGAGACCCAGTACTTC. Protein sequence: CASSLVGQGAETQYF.

The genes are TRBV10-2 and TRBJ2-7; perhaps TRBD1 as D (6 bases). This CDR3 is built from 12 residues. CDR1 WSHSY and CDR2 SAAADI come from the germline V gene. V was pared by 9 bases and J by 0 bases, with 9 bases between. The CDR3 nucleotides are TGCGCCAGTGGACAGCTCTCCTACGAGCAGTACTTC. Translation: CASGQLSYEQYF.

This chain uses TRBV18 with TRBJ2-7, with 8 bases matching TRBD2. The CDR3 is made up of 14 amino acids. Germline CDR1 and CDR2: KGHSH and LQKENI. J lost 7 bases, V lost 6 bases, and 11 bases had no gene match. CDR3 amino acids: CASSQAAGAREQYF. CDR3 coding DNA: TGTGCCAGCTCCCAGGCAGCGGGAGCAAGGGAGCAGTACTTC.

This rearrangement joins TRBV2 to TRBJ2-5; possibly TRBD2 for D (5 bases). The CDR3 runs 13 residues. V was cut by 4 bases and J by 5 bases, with 11 bases left in between. Germline values: CDR1 SNHLY, CDR2 FYNNEI. The chain's CDR3 is CASSGGSGETQYF. Written as DNA, the CDR3 is TGTGCCAGCAGTGGAGGGTCCGGGGAGACCCAGTACTTC.

For this clone: Other DNA sequences in the sample encode the same CDR3. This chain joins TRBV9 and TRBJ1-3, with D unresolved. Germline values: CDR1 SGDLS, CDR2 YYNGEE. The V and J ends lost 0 bases and 7 bases respectively, with 8 bases between them. The CDR3 runs to 13 residues. The CDR3 DNA follows: TGTGCCAGCAGCGTAGAAGGGTCGAACACCATATATTTT. Residues: CASSVEGSNTIYF.

The CDR3 spells CASSDGGSSYNEQFF. CDR3 bases: TGTGCCAGCAGTGACGGGGGTAGCTCCTACAATGAGCAGTTCTTC. This chain links TRBV6-4 with TRBJ2-1, with D perhaps TRBD1 or TRBD2 (5 bases each). Trimming cost V 2 bases and J 0 bases, with 8 bases left between them. Germline lookup yields CDR1 MRHNA and CDR2 SNTAGT. CDR3 size: 15 residues.

V is TRBV4-2 and J is TRBJ2-3; TRBD2 agrees at 12 bases. The CDR3 has 19 amino acids. Germline trimming cut 0 bases from V and 4 bases from J; bases unmatched to any gene: 11. Germline V lookup: CDR1 LGHNA, CDR2 YNFKEQ. The CDR3 bases are TGTGCCAGCAGCCAAGATCGGGCTAGCGGGGGGGCCTACGCAGATACGCAGTATTTT. Protein sequence: CASSQDRASGGAYADTQYF.

This clone appeared a single time. The chain uses TRBV18 and TRBJ2-1; 7 bases match TRBD1. Trimming cost V 2 bases and J 9 bases; bases outside gene matches: 1. CDR1 and CDR2 (germline): KGHSH, LQKENI. This CDR3 is 12 amino acids long. Here the CDR3 DNA reads TGTGCCAGCTCACCAAGGACAGGTGAGCAGTTCTTC. It yields the protein CASSPRTGEQFF. Supplemented by reference TRBV18 and TRBJ2-1, the full variable domain reads NAGVMQNPRHLVRRRGQEARLRCSPMKGHSHVYWYRQLPEEGLKFMVYLQKENIIDESGMPKERFSAEFPKEGPSILRIQQVVRGDSAAYFCASSPRTGEQFFGPGTRLTVL.

The rearrangement uses TRBV5-4 and TRBJ1-2, with D perhaps TRBD1 (6 bases). CDR3 length: 14 residues. Germline V gives CDR1 SGHNT, CDR2 YYREEE (reference sequence). V was cut by 6 bases and J by 4 bases, with 16 bases left in between. CDR3 protein: CASTQQQGFYGYTF. CDR3 DNA: TGTGCCAGCACCCAACAACAGGGATTCTATGGCTACACCTTC.